These 27 T cell receptor beta chains originate from one sample sequenced in a study of identical twins. TCRdb independently ran MiXCR on the 5' RACE reads; one entry per CDR3 protein. The sample contains a few hundred thousand distinct CDR3 sequences, 9.6% of which appear only once. These same records also appear under a second study, on yellow fever vaccine responses in identical twins.

Sequencing input: PBMCs. The receptors come from a woman aged 18-29 years in good health.

This rearrangement joins TRBV2 to TRBJ2-2, with 7 bases identical to TRBD2. CDR3 size: 15 residues. Germline trimming cut 6 bases from V and 5 bases from J; bases unmatched to any gene: 9. CDR1 and CDR2 (germline): SNHLY, FYNNEI. Here the CDR3 reads CASRKGTTGTGELFF. As DNA, the CDR3 is TGTGCCAGCAGGAAGGGGACTACGGGGACCGGGGAGCTGTTTTTT. The variable domain in full, with the rest retrieved from reference TRBV2 and TRBJ2-2, is EPEVTQTPSHQVTQMGQEVILRCVPISNHLYFYWYRQILGQKVEFLVSFYNNEISEKSEIFDDQFSVERPDGSNFTLKIRSTKLEDSAMYFCASRKGTTGTGELFFGEGSRLTVL.

The rearrangement uses TRBV11-1 and TRBJ2-1; D is ambiguous. Looked up from germline, CDR1 is SGHAT and CDR2 is FQDESV (reference sequence). This CDR3 is 15 amino acids long. Trimming cost V 1 base and J 5 bases, with 12 bases left between them. DNA of the CDR3: TGTGCCAGCAGCTTAGGAATGGTAGACAACAATGAGCAGTTCTTC. Translated, it gives CASSLGMVDNNEQFF.

This chain joins TRBV29-1 and TRBJ2-7, with D perhaps assigned TRBD1 or TRBD2 (5 bases each). This CDR3 has 15 amino acids. Germline V gene data show CDR1 as SQVTM and CDR2 as ANQGSEA. V was cut by 1 base and J by 3 bases, with 16 bases left in between. DNA for the CDR3: TGCAGCGTTGAAGCAACTCCTGAGGGGCGCTACGAGCAGTACTTC. Encoded protein: CSVEATPEGRYEQYF.

This clonotype showed up just a few times. The chain combines TRBV30 with TRBJ1-1; 8 bases line up with TRBD1. Trimming at V came to 5 bases and at J to 1 base, leaving 3 bases not matched to a gene. This CDR3 is built from 13 residues. Germline V gene lookup returns CDR1 GTSNPN and CDR2 SVGIG (reference sequence). The CDR3 sequence is CAWGQGGNTEAFF. The CDR3 DNA reads as TGTGCCTGGGGACAGGGAGGGAACACTGAAGCTTTCTTT.

With respect to this clonotype: Here the CDR3 omits its conserved ending phenylalanine or tryptophan, so a read error is the likely source. This chain uses TRBV6-1 with TRBJ2-1; D is perhaps TRBD2 (5 bases). The germline V and J ends were trimmed by 5 bases and 11 bases, with 19 bases remaining between them. The CDR3 runs 14 residues. Looked up from germline, CDR1 is MNHNS and CDR2 is SASEGT. In DNA, the CDR3 is TGTGCCAGCAGTCCCACTCGGACTGCGGCTCAGCAGTTCTCC. Protein: CASSPTRTAAQQFS.

This clonotype was detected ten times or more. The chain carries TRBV7-9 and TRBJ2-7, with 7 bases fitting TRBD2. This CDR3 spans 15 amino acids. J gave up 3 bases and V 1 base, and 6 bases lay outside the gene matches. Per the germline V gene, CDR1 is SEHNR and CDR2 is FQNEAQ (reference sequence). CDR3 loop: CASSLEAGEIYEQYF. The CDR3 DNA is TGTGCCAGCAGCTTAGAGGCGGGAGAAATCTACGAGCAGTACTTC.

This clonotype was observed many times. V is TRBV4-3 and J is TRBJ1-1; maybe TRBD1 (6 bases). Germline lookup yields CDR1 LGHNA and CDR2 YSLEER. This CDR3 has 17 amino acids. V dropped 1 base and J dropped 0 bases, with 15 bases sitting between them. CDR3 in amino acids: CASSQVPLGAMNTEAFF. In DNA form, the CDR3 reads TGCGCCAGCAGCCAAGTCCCTCTGGGGGCAATGAACACTGAAGCTTTCTTT.

There are many counts of this clonotype. This rearrangement joins TRBV7-9 to TRBJ2-7; D is unclear. Germline V gene lookup returns CDR1 SEHNR and CDR2 FQNEAQ (reference sequence). Trimming removed 5 bases at V and 4 bases at J, with 12 bases between. The CDR3 has 13 amino acids. The CDR3 bases are TGTGCCAGCAGCCCCGGGCTTAGGTACGAGCAGTACTTC. Amino acids: CASSPGLRYEQYF.

CDR3 nucleotide sequence: TGTGCCAGCATTCAGGACAGCGGCACAGATACGCAGTATTTT. Translating it yields CASIQDSGTDTQYF. The J gene is TRBJ2-3, the V gene TRBV12-3 or TRBV12-4; maybe TRBD1 (6 bases). V lost 7 bases and J 1 base, leaving 12 bases between the germline ends. The CDR3 length is 14 residues.

This clonotype showed up just a few times. V is TRBV20-1 and J is TRBJ2-3; 12 bases agree with TRBD2. The V gene end was trimmed by 1 base and the J gene end by 4 bases; junction bases not matched to a gene: 12. From germline, CDR1 is DFQATT and CDR2 SNEGSKA (reference sequence). This CDR3 has 18 residues. The CDR3 protein is CSARASSGRGLRSDTQYF. DNA of the CDR3: TGCAGTGCTAGAGCCTCTAGCGGGAGGGGGTTGAGGTCAGATACGCAGTATTTT.

The chain joins TRBV6-2 or TRBV6-3 to TRBJ2-7; TRBD1 matches at 8 bases. The germline CDR1 and CDR2 sequences are MNHEY and SVGEGT. The length of the CDR3 is 16 residues. J gave up 2 bases and V 3 bases, and 9 bases lay outside the gene matches. The CDR3 bases are TGTGCCAGCAGTTATACCGACAGGGGTCCCCCCTACGAGCAGTACTTC. It codes for CASSYTDRGPPYEQYF.

In its sample, this clonotype was seen many times. V usage is TRBV29-1 and J usage is TRBJ2-3, with D perhaps matching TRBD1 (5 bases). Trimming removed 3 bases at V and 5 bases at J, with 12 bases between. The CDR3 is made up of 13 amino acids. Germline V gene sequence: CDR1 SQVTM, CDR2 ANQGSEA. The CDR3 protein is CSVDRDTGDTQYF. CDR3 DNA: TGCAGCGTTGACAGGGATACTGGAGATACGCAGTATTTT.

The CDR3 protein is CASRPGGAETQYF. DNA for the CDR3: TGTGCCAGCAGGCCAGGGGGTGCAGAGACCCAGTACTTC. The J gene is TRBJ2-5, the V gene TRBV25-1, with TRBD1 identical over 7 bases. J gave up 4 bases and V 6 bases, and 5 bases lay outside the gene matches. Germline values: CDR1 MGHDK, CDR2 SYGVNS. The CDR3 extends over 13 amino acids.

The chain's CDR3 is CASSQDARGVYEQYF. Here the CDR3 DNA reads TGCGCCAGCAGCCAAGATGCAAGGGGGGTCTACGAGCAGTACTTC. The V call is TRBV4-3, the J call TRBJ2-7; D possibly matches TRBD1 or TRBD2 (6 bases each). Deletions cut 0 bases from V and 3 bases from J, with 12 bases between. The CDR3 is made up of 15 amino acids. The germline CDR1 and CDR2 sequences are LGHNA and YSLEER.

The gene calls are TRBV27 and TRBJ2-7; 8 bases agree with TRBD2. Germline-derived CDR1 and CDR2 are MNHEY and SMNVEV (reference sequence). The CDR3 sequence is 15 residues long. V trimming: 5 bases; J trimming: 7 bases; junction bases outside the gene matches: 13. CDR3 sequence reads: CASSPYREGPLEQYF. For the CDR3, the DNA is TGTGCCAGCAGTCCCTATCGGGAGGGCCCATTGGAGCAGTACTTC.

This clonotype was counted ten times or more. V and J are TRBV7-9 and TRBJ2-5, with TRBD2 matching 12 bases. V lost 6 bases and J lost 4; bases outside the gene matches: 6. The CDR3 is 15 amino acids. Per the germline V gene, CDR1 is SEHNR and CDR2 is FQNEAQ (reference sequence). The CDR3 reads CASREGLAGLETQYF. CDR3 DNA: TGTGCCAGCAGGGAAGGACTAGCGGGGTTAGAGACCCAGTACTTC.

This clonotype was observed at least ten times. The V call is TRBV5-1, the J call TRBJ2-1; D is ambiguous. CDR3 size: 15 residues. Germline loops: CDR1 SGHRS, CDR2 YFSETQ. V lost 0 bases and J lost 0, with 7 bases in between. The CDR3 region has the DNA TGCGCCAGCAGCTTGGATTTGAGCTCCTACAATGAGCAGTTCTTC. Residues: CASSLDLSSYNEQFF.

Many counts were recorded for this clonotype. The chain recombines TRBV12-3 or TRBV12-4 with TRBJ2-2; TRBD2 matches at 10 bases. This CDR3 contains 16 residues. With 3 bases clipped from V and 5 bases from J, the junction kept 6 bases outside the gene matches. CDR3 amino acids: CASSFASGSITGELFF. The DNA of the CDR3 is TGTGCCAGCAGTTTTGCTAGCGGGAGTATAACCGGGGAGCTGTTTTTT.

This clonotype was found a few times. The CDR3 sequence is CASSSVQPPYGEQFF. The CDR3 DNA reads TGTGCCAGCAGCTCGGTGCAACCCCCGTACGGTGAGCAGTTCTTC. The J gene is TRBJ2-1, the V gene TRBV11-3, with no clear D. Trimming cost V 4 bases and J 9 bases, with 19 bases left between them. The CDR3 totals 15 residues. CDR1 SGHNT and CDR2 YENEEA come from the germline V gene.

This clonotype occurred many times. The chain employs TRBV29-1 and TRBJ2-7, with D unclear. CDR3 length: 12 amino acids. Germline V CDR1 and CDR2: SQVTM, ANQGSEA. V lost 4 bases and J 6 bases, leaving 13 bases between the germline ends. DNA of the CDR3: TGCAGCGTTGCAGGAGACAAGGGCGAGCAGTACTTC. This encodes CSVAGDKGEQYF.

This clonotype has a handful of counts. The rearrangement joins TRBV5-5 to TRBJ1-6; D unclear. The CDR3 has 11 amino acids. CDR1 and CDR2 from the germline V gene are SGHKS and YYEKEE (reference sequence). Trimming cost V 7 bases and J 7 bases, with 6 bases left between them. The CDR3 region has the DNA TGTGCCAGCGCGGGAAATTCACCCCTCCACTTT. Protein product: CASAGNSPLHF. Full variable domain (missing parts from reference TRBV5-5 and TRBJ1-6): DAGVTQSPTHLIKTRGQQVTLRCSPISGHKSVSWYQQVLGQGPQFIFQYYEKEERGRGNFPDRFSARQFPNYSSELNVNALLLGDSALYLCASAGNSPLHFGNGTRLTVT.

This clonotype came up a few times. The V gene is TRBV20-1, the J gene TRBJ2-5, with TRBD2 as a possible D gene (6 bases). Trimming took off 4 bases at V and 1 base at J, with 10 bases between the two ends. Per germline, CDR1 DFQATT and CDR2 SNEGSKA (reference sequence). This CDR3 is 13 amino acids long. This CDR3 reads CSAMGGLQETQYF. The CDR3 region has the DNA TGCAGTGCTATGGGGGGACTCCAAGAGACCCAGTACTTC.

The chain carries TRBV5-1 and TRBJ2-7; possibly TRBD1 for D (5 bases). CDR3 size: 14 residues. CDR1 SGHRS and CDR2 YFSETQ come from the germline V gene. Trimming cost V 1 base and J 3 bases, with 11 bases left between them. In DNA form, the CDR3 reads TGCGCCAGCAGCTTGTGGCAGGGCGGCTACGAGCAGTACTTC. This codes for CASSLWQGGYEQYF. The full variable domain, its missing parts supplied by reference TRBV5-1 and TRBJ2-7, is KAGVTQTPRYLIKTRGQQVTLSCSPISGHRSVSWYQQTPGQGLQFLFEYFSETQRNKGNFPGRFSGRQFSNSRSEMNVSTLELGDSALYLCASSLWQGGYEQYFGPGTRLTVT.

This clonotype was seen at least ten times. V and J are TRBV29-1 and TRBJ2-3; D may be TRBD1 (6 bases). The germline gives CDR1 SQVTM, CDR2 ANQGSEA. This CDR3 comprises 11 residues. V was cut by 8 bases and J by 4 bases, with 10 bases left in between. The CDR3 is CSTNRADTQYF. CDR3 coding DNA: TGCAGCACAAACAGGGCAGATACGCAGTATTTT.

In this sample, this clonotype turned up a few times. The J gene is TRBJ2-7, the V gene TRBV3-1, with 11 nucleotides matching TRBD2. Germline trimming cut 3 bases from V and 5 bases from J; bases unmatched to any gene: 3. Germline V gene data show CDR1 as LGHDT and CDR2 as YNNKEL (reference sequence). The CDR3 totals 14 residues. CDR3 sequence (DNA): TGTGCCAGCAGCCATAGCGGGAGGGGCCACGAGCAGTACTTC. It specifies CASSHSGRGHEQYF.

V and J are TRBV20-1 and TRBJ2-3; TRBD2 matches at 9 bases. V dropped 1 base and J dropped 2; count of bases not matched to a gene: 10. Germline loops: CDR1 DFQATT, CDR2 SNEGSKA (reference sequence). The CDR3 contains 17 residues. CDR3 amino acids: CSARATQREVFTDTQYF. CDR3 nucleotides: TGCAGTGCTAGAGCTACCCAGCGGGAGGTCTTCACAGATACGCAGTATTTT.

This clonotype was counted ten times or more. The chain recombines TRBV5-6 with TRBJ2-7; the match to TRBD2 covers 14 bases. The CDR3 loop spans 16 amino acids. The V gene's germline CDR1 is SGHDT and CDR2 YYEEEE. V gave up 3 bases and J gave up 7 bases; unmatched junction bases: 9. CDR3 sequence: CASSWGTSGGPGEQYF. DNA for the CDR3: TGTGCCAGCAGCTGGGGGACTAGCGGGGGCCCCGGGGAGCAGTACTTC.